The 26 T cell receptor beta chains listed next were all sequenced from one sample in a study of cytomegalovirus exposure and HLA in healthy donors. It was with 60 Vbeta and 13 Jbeta primers that the PCR ran. Clones were sequenced by immunoSEQ multiplex PCR, and TCRdb holds only the in-frame ones, with some missing. The sample lists 90,000 to 150,000 clones; 63% were seen once. Specimen: PBMCs. The source is a man in his forties in good health and CMV-seropositive.

The chain employs TRBV6-9 and TRBJ2-1; tentatively, D is TRBD2 (6 bases). Germline values: CDR1 MNHGY, CDR2 SVAAGI. V was cut by 6 bases and J by 8 bases, with 20 bases left in between. The CDR3 consists of 15 residues. The CDR3 sequence: CASSSRGTFTYEQFF. The CDR3, as DNA: TGTGCCAGCAGCTCACGGGGGACCTTTACGTATGAGCAGTTCTTC.

This rearrangement joins TRBV19 to TRBJ2-3; D remains unclear. The CDR3 runs to 15 residues. The V gene lost 1 base and the J gene lost 2 bases, with 10 bases spanning the gap. Germline lookup yields CDR1 LNHDA and CDR2 SQIVND (reference sequence). DNA for the CDR3: TGTGCCAGTAGTATAGGGAGCTCGCTCACAGATACGCAGTATTTT. This encodes CASSIGSSLTDTQYF.

The V gene is TRBV11-3, the J gene TRBJ2-2, with D unclear. The length of the CDR3 is 14 residues. V was trimmed by 2 bases and J by 6 bases, leaving 10 bases between them. Germline lookup yields CDR1 SGHNT and CDR2 YENEEA. The CDR3 protein is CASSLQFGSGELFF. In nucleotides, the CDR3 is TGTGCCAGCAGCTTACAGTTTGGTTCCGGGGAGCTGTTTTTT.

The genes are TRBV5-4 and TRBJ2-1; 12 bases are a match to TRBD2. The CDR3 extends over 13 amino acids. With V trimmed by 8 bases and J by 7 bases, 4 bases remained unmatched. Germline lookup yields CDR1 SGHNT and CDR2 YYREEE (reference sequence). The CDR3 DNA is TGTGCCAGTGGACTAGCGGGGATAAATGAGCAGTTCTTC. Its protein product is CASGLAGINEQFF. Filled out from reference TRBV5-4 and TRBJ2-1, the complete variable domain reads ETGVTQSPTHLIKTRGQQVTLRCSSQSGHNTVSWYQQALGQGPQFIFQYYREEENGRGNFPPRFSGLQFPNYSSELNVNALELDDSALYLCASGLAGINEQFFGPGTRLTVL.

This sequence joins TRBV7-8 and TRBJ2-6; D perhaps matches TRBD1 (6 bases). CDR3 size: 19 residues. Trimming removed 1 base at V and 0 bases at J, with 16 bases between. Germline values: CDR1 SGHVS, CDR2 FQNEAQ. CDR3 sequence: CASSLVVLQGSSGANVLTF. The CDR3 DNA is TGTGCCAGCAGCTTAGTGGTGTTACAGGGCAGCTCTGGGGCCAACGTCCTGACTTTC.

The J gene is TRBJ1-2, the V gene TRBV18; 7 bases are a match to TRBD1. Trimming cost V 6 bases and J 3 bases; bases outside gene matches: 10. The germline gives CDR1 KGHSH, CDR2 LQKENI. The CDR3 is made up of 15 amino acids. CDR3 nucleotides: TGTGCCAGCTCCTTACGAGGCAGGGGGGACTATGGCTACACCTTC. Its translation is CASSLRGRGDYGYTF. Full variable domain (missing parts from reference TRBV18 and TRBJ1-2): NAGVMQNPRHLVRRRGQEARLRCSPMKGHSHVYWYRQLPEEGLKFMVYLQKENIIDESGMPKERFSAEFPKEGPSILRIQQVVRGDSAAYFCASSLRGRGDYGYTFGSGTRLTVV.

The V and J genes are TRBV4-2 and TRBJ2-1; 9 nucleotides agree with TRBD2. V dropped 3 bases and J dropped 6; count of bases not matched to a gene: 3. CDR3 size: 14 residues. The germline V gene has CDR1 LGHNA and CDR2 YNFKEQ. Here the CDR3 reads CASSQPLAGNEQFF. The CDR3 DNA follows: TGTGCCAGCAGCCAGCCACTAGCGGGCAATGAGCAGTTCTTC.

This sequence joins TRBV5-5 and TRBJ2-7; 7 bases agree with TRBD2. Looked up from germline, CDR1 is SGHKS and CDR2 is YYEKEE (reference sequence). The CDR3 sequence is 13 residues long. The V segment lost 4 bases and the J segment 9 bases; nucleotides outside the gene matches: 10. The CDR3 is CASSLGREDGQYF. The CDR3 DNA reads as TGTGCCAGCAGCCTGGGGAGGGAGGACGGGCAGTACTTC.

The J gene is TRBJ2-7, the V gene TRBV5-4; 7 bases fit TRBD2. The CDR3 is 15 amino acids. V gave up 0 bases and J gave up 9 bases; unmatched junction bases: 12. Germline CDR1 reads SGHNT; CDR2 reads YYREEE (reference sequence). This CDR3 reads CASSLDGLGLVGQYF. The CDR3 nucleotides are TGTGCCAGCAGCTTGGATGGACTAGGGTTGGTAGGGCAGTACTTC.

This clone was detected only once. The chain joins TRBV9 to TRBJ2-2; 9 bases match TRBD2. Germline loops: CDR1 SGDLS, CDR2 YYNGEE. The CDR3 covers 16 residues. V was pared by 2 bases and J by 1 base, with 3 bases of the junction left unmatched. CDR3 amino acids: CASSVRREGNTGELFF. Written as DNA, the CDR3 is TGTGCCAGCAGCGTCCGGCGGGAGGGGAACACCGGGGAGCTGTTTTTT.

This sequence joins TRBV6-6 and TRBJ1-2, with D possibly TRBD1 on 5 matching bases. V lost 6 bases and J 4 bases, leaving 15 bases between the germline ends. Germline CDR1 is MNHNY and CDR2 is SVGAGI (reference sequence). The CDR3 consists of 14 residues. CDR3 loop: CASSPGGRSYGYTF. The CDR3 nucleotides are TGTGCCAGCAGCCCCGGGGGACGGAGCTATGGCTACACCTTC.

The chain couples TRBV4-1 to TRBJ1-1, with a weak D call TRBD1 (5 bases). The germline gives CDR1 MGHRA, CDR2 YSYEKL. The CDR3 is 13 residues long. The germline V and J ends were trimmed by 4 bases and 5 bases, with 11 bases remaining between them. The CDR3 is CASSRGGETEAFF. DNA for the CDR3: TGCGCCAGCAGCCGGGGCGGGGAGACTGAAGCTTTCTTT.

The genes are TRBV5-1 and TRBJ2-5; 7 bases are shared with TRBD2. Germline CDR1 is SGHRS and CDR2 is YFSETQ. Trimming took 4 bases from V and 2 from J; bases not matched to a gene: 5. The CDR3 has 14 amino acids. For the CDR3, the DNA is TGCGCCAGCAGCCATGACGGGGGGCAAGAGACCCAGTACTTC. Amino acid sequence: CASSHDGGQETQYF.

This clone was counted only a few times. This chain uses TRBV7-9 with TRBJ2-3; TRBD1 is a possible D gene (6 bases). The germline V and J ends were trimmed by 5 bases and 5 bases, with 20 bases remaining between them. The CDR3 has 16 residues. CDR1 and CDR2 from the germline V gene are SEHNR and FQNEAQ (reference sequence). The CDR3 loop is CASSQGQFAGGDTQYF. The DNA of the CDR3 is TGTGCCAGCAGCCAAGGACAGTTCGCTGGTGGAGATACGCAGTATTTT. Complete variable domain (other parts from reference TRBV7-9 and TRBJ2-3): DTGVSQNPRHKITKRGQNVTFRCDPISEHNRLYWYRQTLGQGPEFLTYFQNEAQLEKSRLLSDRFSAERPKGSFSTLEIQRTEQGDSAMYLCASSQGQFAGGDTQYFGPGTRLTVL.

The chain is built from TRBV7-2 and TRBJ1-4, with D unresolved. This CDR3 is 14 amino acids long. The germline V gene encodes CDR1 SGHTA and CDR2 FQGNSA. Trimming cost V 1 base and J 0 bases, with 3 bases left between them. The CDR3 protein is CASSLGATNEKLFF. CDR3 DNA sequence: TGTGCCAGCAGCTTAGGAGCAACTAATGAAAAACTGTTTTTT.

The gene calls are TRBV25-1 and TRBJ1-1; TRBD1 might be the D (5 bases). Germline V CDR1 and CDR2: MGHDK, SYGVNS. V was shortened by 6 bases and J by 1 base, with 12 bases between the two germline ends. This CDR3 has 14 amino acids. The CDR3 loop is CASSNPTENTEAFF. The CDR3 DNA follows: TGTGCCAGCAGCAACCCGACAGAGAACACTGAAGCTTTCTTT.

The rearrangement joins TRBV4-2 to TRBJ1-6, with D possibly being TRBD1 (6 bases). This CDR3 has 15 residues. The germline V gene has CDR1 LGHNA and CDR2 YNFKEQ. The V and J ends lost 0 bases and 9 bases respectively, with 12 bases between them. The CDR3 DNA reads TGTGCCAGCAGCCAAGATGGGCAGGGGAGTTCACCCCTCCACTTT. It is translated as CASSQDGQGSSPLHF.

The gene calls are TRBV4-2 and TRBJ1-2; 8 bases align to TRBD1. With V trimmed by 0 bases and J by 8 bases, 11 bases remained unmatched. This CDR3 region has 16 residues. Germline V CDR1 and CDR2: LGHNA, YNFKEQ. The CDR3 region is CASSQDPAGQGEGYTF. As DNA, the CDR3 is TGTGCCAGCAGCCAAGATCCGGCAGGACAGGGAGAAGGCTACACCTTC.

The chain combines TRBV5-1 with TRBJ1-2, with 9 positions matching TRBD1. The length of the CDR3 is 15 residues. Germline CDR1 and CDR2: SGHRS and YFSETQ. V lost 4 bases to trimming and J lost 8 bases; unmatched junction nucleotides: 12. The CDR3 DNA reads TGCGCCAGCAGCCTATCCGGGACAGGGAATGGCGGCTACACCTTC. It codes for CASSLSGTGNGGYTF.

This clone was seen a single time. The chain carries TRBV7-6 and TRBJ2-2; the D gene is possibly TRBD2 (6 bases). This CDR3 has 19 amino acids. The V and J ends lost 5 bases and 5 bases respectively, with 27 bases between them. CDR1 is SGHVS and CDR2 is FNYEAQ in the germline V gene. Here the CDR3 DNA reads TGTGCCAGCAGCCCGGAGGGTGAGGAAGTAGCGGAGCGTACCGGGGAGCTGTTTTTT. It codes for CASSPEGEEVAERTGELFF.

The chain carries TRBV19 and TRBJ2-3; 8 bases align to TRBD2. This CDR3 spans 15 amino acids. Trimming at V came to 6 bases and at J to 1 base, leaving 6 bases not matched to a gene. Germline CDR1 and CDR2: LNHDA and SQIVND (reference sequence). For the CDR3, the DNA is TGTGCCAGTAGCTCCAGCGGGAGTGGCACAGATACGCAGTATTTT. This translates into CASSSSGSGTDTQYF.

This clone was found once. At the DNA level, this CDR3 is encoded by other sequences in the same sample as well. The chain uses TRBV4-1 and TRBJ1-1, with D possibly matching TRBD1 (5 bases). The CDR3 is 14 amino acids. V was pared by 1 base and J by 5 bases, with 11 bases between. Germline values: CDR1 MGHRA, CDR2 YSYEKL. CDR3 bases: TGCGCCAGCAGCCAAGGGGGACTAGGGACTGAAGCTTTCTTT. Its translation is CASSQGGLGTEAFF.

This clone was observed a single time. The chain recombines TRBV7-2 with TRBJ2-5, with 9 positions matching TRBD2. Germline V gene sequence: CDR1 SGHTA, CDR2 FQGNSA. After removal of 5 bases from V and 2 bases from J, the junction contained 9 bases not matched to a gene. The CDR3 consists of 16 residues. The chain's CDR3 is CASSPNGLANQETQYF. CDR3 nucleotide sequence: TGTGCCAGCAGCCCAAACGGACTAGCGAATCAAGAGACCCAGTACTTC.

The gene calls are TRBV6-5 and TRBJ1-4; 11 nucleotides line up with TRBD1. Germline V CDR1 and CDR2: MNHEY, SVGAGI. Trimming took 9 bases from V and 8 from J; bases not matched to a gene: 5. The CDR3 has 13 residues. The CDR3 nucleotides are TGTGCCAGTTACGGGGACAGGGGGGAAAAACTGTTTTTT. It yields the protein CASYGDRGEKLFF.

The DNA for the CDR3 is TGCGCCAGCAGCTTCTCCCTGACTAGTGGGTTGGACGAGCAGTACTTC. Its translation: CASSFSLTSGLDEQYF. J is TRBJ2-7 and V is TRBV5-1; possibly TRBD2 for D (6 bases). CDR1 is SGHRS and CDR2 is YFSETQ in the germline V gene. The V end was cut by 2 bases, the J end by 5 bases, with 20 bases between. The CDR3 loop spans 16 amino acids.

This clone was recorded once. The rearrangement joins TRBV18 to TRBJ2-3; 9 nucleotides agree with TRBD2. The V and J ends lost 4 bases and 2 bases, in that order; junction bases with no gene match: 7. Looked up from germline, CDR1 is KGHSH and CDR2 is LQKENI. The CDR3 has 16 amino acids. CDR3 DNA: TGTGCCAGCTCACGGAGACTAGCGGAAATCACAGATACGCAGTATTTT. It translates to CASSRRLAEITDTQYF.